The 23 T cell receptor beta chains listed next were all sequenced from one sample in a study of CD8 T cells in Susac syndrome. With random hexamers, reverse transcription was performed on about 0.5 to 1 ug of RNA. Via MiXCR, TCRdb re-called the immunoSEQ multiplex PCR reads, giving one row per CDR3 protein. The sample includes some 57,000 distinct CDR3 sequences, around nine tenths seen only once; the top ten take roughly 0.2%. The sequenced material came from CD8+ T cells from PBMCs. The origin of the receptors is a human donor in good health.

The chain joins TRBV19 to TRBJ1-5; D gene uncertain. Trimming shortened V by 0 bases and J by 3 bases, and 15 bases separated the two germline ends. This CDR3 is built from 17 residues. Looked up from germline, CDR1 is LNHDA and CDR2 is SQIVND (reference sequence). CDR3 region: CASSIDLLRGYNQPQHF. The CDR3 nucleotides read TGTGCCAGTAGTATAGATCTATTAAGAGGTTACAATCAGCCCCAGCATTTT.

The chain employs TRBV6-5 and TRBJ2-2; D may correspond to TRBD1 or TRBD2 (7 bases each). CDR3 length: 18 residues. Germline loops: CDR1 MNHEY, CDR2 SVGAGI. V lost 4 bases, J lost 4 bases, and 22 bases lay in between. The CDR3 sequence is CASSSPRGGTLSTGELFF. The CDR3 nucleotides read TGTGCCAGCAGTTCCCCCAGGGGGGGAACCTTATCCACCGGGGAGCTGTTTTTT.

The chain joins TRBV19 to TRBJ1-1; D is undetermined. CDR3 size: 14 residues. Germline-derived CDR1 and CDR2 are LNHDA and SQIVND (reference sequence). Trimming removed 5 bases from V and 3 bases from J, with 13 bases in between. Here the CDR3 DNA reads TGTGCCAGTAGTCCTTCGGCAGGCTACACTGAAGCTTTCTTT. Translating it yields CASSPSAGYTEAFF.

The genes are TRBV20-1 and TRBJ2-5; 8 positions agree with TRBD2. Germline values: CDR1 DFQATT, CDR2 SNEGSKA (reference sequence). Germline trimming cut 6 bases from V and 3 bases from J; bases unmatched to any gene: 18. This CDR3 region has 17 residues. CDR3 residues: CSAATGGLAQYEETQYF. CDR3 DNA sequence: TGCAGTGCCGCAACAGGTGGACTAGCTCAATACGAAGAGACCCAGTACTTC.

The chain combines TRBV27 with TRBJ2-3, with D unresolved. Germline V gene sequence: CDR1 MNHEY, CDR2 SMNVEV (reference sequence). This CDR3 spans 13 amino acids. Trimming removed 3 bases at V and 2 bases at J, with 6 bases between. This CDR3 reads CASSFPYTDTQYF. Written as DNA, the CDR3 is TGTGCCAGCAGTTTCCCCTACACAGATACGCAGTATTTT.

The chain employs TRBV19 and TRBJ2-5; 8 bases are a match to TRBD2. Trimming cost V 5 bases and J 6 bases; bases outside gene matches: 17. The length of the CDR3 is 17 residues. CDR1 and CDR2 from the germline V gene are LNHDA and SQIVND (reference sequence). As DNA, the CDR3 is TGTGCCAGTAGTGACTCAACGGGACTAGGACTTTTTAAGACCCAGTACTTC. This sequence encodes CASSDSTGLGLFKTQYF.

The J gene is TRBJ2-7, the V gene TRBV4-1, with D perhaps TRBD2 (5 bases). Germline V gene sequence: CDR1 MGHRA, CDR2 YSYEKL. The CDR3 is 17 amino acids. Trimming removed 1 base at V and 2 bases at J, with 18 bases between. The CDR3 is CASSQASTTGSAYEQYF. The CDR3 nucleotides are TGCGCCAGCAGCCAAGCCTCCACAACGGGATCGGCCTACGAGCAGTACTTC.

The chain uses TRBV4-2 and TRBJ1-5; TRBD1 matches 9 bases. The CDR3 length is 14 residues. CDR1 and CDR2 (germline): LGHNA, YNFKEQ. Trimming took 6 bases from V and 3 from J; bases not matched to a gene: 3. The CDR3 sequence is CASRRTGDNQPQHF. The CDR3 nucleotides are TGTGCCAGCAGACGGACAGGGGACAATCAGCCCCAGCATTTT.

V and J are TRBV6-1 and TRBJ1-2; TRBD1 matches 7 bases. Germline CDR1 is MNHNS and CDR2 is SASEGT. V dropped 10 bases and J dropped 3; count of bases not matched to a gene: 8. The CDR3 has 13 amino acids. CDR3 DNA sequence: TGTGCCAACTACAGGGGAGATTACTATGGCTACACCTTC. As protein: CANYRGDYYGYTF.

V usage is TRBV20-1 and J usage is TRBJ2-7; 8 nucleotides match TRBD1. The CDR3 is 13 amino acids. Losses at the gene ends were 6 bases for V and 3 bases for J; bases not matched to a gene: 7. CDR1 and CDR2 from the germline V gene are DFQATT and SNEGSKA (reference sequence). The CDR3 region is CSAAGTGDYEQYF. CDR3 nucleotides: TGCAGTGCCGCCGGGACAGGAGACTACGAGCAGTACTTC.

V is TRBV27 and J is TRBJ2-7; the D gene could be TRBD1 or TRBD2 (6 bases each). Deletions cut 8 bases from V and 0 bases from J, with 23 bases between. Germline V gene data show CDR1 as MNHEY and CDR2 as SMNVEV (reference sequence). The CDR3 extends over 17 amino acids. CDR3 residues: CASQLYGGQITSYEQYF. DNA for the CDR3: TGTGCCAGCCAACTTTACGGGGGCCAAATTACCTCCTACGAGCAGTACTTC.

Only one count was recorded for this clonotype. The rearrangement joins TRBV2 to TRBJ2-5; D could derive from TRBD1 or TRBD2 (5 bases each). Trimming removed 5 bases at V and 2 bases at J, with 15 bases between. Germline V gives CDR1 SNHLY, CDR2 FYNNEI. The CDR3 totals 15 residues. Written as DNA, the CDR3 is TGTGCCAGCAGTTATAGGGACGGACCGCAAGAGACCCAGTACTTC. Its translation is CASSYRDGPQETQYF.

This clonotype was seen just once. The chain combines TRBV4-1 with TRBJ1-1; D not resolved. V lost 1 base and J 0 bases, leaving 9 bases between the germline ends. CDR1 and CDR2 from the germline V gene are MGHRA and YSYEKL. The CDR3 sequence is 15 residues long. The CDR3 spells CASSQVLGMNTEAFF. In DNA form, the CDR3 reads TGCGCCAGCAGCCAAGTTTTGGGGATGAACACTGAAGCTTTCTTT.

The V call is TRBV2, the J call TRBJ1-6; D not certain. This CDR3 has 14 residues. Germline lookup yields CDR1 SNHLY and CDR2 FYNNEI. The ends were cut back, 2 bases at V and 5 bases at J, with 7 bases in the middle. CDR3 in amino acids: CASSEMGNNSPLHF. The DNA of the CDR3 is TGTGCCAGCAGTGAAATGGGGAATAATTCACCCCTCCACTTT.

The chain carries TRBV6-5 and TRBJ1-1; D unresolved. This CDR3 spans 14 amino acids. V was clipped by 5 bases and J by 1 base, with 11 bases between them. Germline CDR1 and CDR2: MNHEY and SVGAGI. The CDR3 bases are TGTGCCAGCAGTACAGACGGCGAGAACACTGAAGCTTTCTTT. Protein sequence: CASSTDGENTEAFF.

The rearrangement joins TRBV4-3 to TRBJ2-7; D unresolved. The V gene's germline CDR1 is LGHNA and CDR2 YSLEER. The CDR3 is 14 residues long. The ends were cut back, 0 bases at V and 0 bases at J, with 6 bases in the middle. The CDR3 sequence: CASSQDITSYEQYF. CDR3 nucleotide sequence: TGCGCCAGCAGCCAAGATATAACCTCCTACGAGCAGTACTTC.

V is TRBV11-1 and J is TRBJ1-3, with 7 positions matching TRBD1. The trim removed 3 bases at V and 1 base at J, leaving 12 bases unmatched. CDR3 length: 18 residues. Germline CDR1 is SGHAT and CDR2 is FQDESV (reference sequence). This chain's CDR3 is CASSFTTTGESSGNTIYF. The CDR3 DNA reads TGTGCCAGCAGCTTTACCACAACAGGGGAATCATCTGGAAACACCATATATTTT.

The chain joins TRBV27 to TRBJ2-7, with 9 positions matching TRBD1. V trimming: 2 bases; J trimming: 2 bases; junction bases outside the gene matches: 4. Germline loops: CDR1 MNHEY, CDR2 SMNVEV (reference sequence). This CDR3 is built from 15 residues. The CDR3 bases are TGTGCCAGCAGTTTAGGGGACAGGGTCCCCTACGAGCAGTACTTC. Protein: CASSLGDRVPYEQYF.

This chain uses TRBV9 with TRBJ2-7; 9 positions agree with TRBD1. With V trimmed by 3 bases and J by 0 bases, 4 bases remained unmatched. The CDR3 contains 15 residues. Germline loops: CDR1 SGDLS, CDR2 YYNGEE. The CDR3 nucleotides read TGTGCCAGCAGCGCGGGACAGGGAGGCTCCTACGAGCAGTACTTC. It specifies CASSAGQGGSYEQYF.

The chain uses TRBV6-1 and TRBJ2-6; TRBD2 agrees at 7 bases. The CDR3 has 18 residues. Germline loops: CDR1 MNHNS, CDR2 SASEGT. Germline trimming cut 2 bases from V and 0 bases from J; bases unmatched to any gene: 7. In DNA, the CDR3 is TGTGCCAGCAGTGAACGGCGGGACTACCACTCTGGGGCCAACGTCCTGACTTTC. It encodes CASSERRDYHSGANVLTF.

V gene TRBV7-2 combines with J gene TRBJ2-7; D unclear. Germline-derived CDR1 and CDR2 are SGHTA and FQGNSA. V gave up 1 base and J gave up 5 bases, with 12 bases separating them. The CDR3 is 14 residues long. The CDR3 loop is CASSLVGYGDEQYF. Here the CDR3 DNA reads TGTGCCAGCAGCTTAGTAGGGTATGGAGACGAGCAGTACTTC.

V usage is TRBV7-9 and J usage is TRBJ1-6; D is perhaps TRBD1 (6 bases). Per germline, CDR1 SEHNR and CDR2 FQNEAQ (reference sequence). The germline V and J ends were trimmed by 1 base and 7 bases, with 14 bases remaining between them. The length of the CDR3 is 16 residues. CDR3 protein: CASSLGLWGQNSPLHF. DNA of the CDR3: TGTGCCAGCAGCTTAGGTCTTTGGGGGCAGAATTCACCCCTCCACTTT. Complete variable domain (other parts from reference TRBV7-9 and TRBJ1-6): DTGVSQNPRHKITKRGQNVTFRCDPISEHNRLYWYRQTLGQGPEFLTYFQNEAQLEKSRLLSDRFSAERPKGSFSTLEIQRTEQGDSAMYLCASSLGLWGQNSPLHFGNGTRLTVT.

The CDR3 DNA reads as TGTGCCAGCACCGAAGTCAACAGGGGGAGTAACTATGGCTACACCTTC. This codes for CASTEVNRGSNYGYTF. The V call is TRBV13, the J call TRBJ1-2; 8 bases are shared with TRBD1. Germline CDR1 and CDR2: PRHDT and FYEKMQ (reference sequence). V trimming: 7 bases; J trimming: 1 base; junction bases outside the gene matches: 11. This CDR3 has 16 residues.